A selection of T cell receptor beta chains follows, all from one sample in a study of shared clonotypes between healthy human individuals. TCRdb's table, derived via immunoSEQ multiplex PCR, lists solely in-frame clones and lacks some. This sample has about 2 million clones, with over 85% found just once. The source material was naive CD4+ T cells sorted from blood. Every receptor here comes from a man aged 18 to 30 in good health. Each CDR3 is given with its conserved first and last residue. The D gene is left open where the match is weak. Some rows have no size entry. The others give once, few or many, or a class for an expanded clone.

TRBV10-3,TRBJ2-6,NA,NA,CAISDNRLVGGANVLTF
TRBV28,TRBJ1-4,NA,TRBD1,CASLGTGAGEKLFF
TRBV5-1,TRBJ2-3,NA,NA,CASGLQGTADTQYF
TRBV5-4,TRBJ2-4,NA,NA,CASSRAGTDGDIQYF
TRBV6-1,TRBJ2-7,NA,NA,CASSEAGAGSNEQYF
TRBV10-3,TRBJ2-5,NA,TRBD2,CAIRGGQETQYF
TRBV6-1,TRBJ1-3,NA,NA,CASSERVSSGNTIYF
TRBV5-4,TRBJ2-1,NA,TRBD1,CASSLDRGSYNEQFF
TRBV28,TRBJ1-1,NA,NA,CASRSQEVWNTEAFF
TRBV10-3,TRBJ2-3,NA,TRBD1,CAISESRTDRATQYF
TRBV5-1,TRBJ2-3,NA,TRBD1,CASSFSGQGADTQYF
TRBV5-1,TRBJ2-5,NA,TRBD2,CASSLTSAQETQYF
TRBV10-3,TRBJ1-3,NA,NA,CAISEGPSSGNTIYF
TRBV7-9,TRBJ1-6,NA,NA,CASSSGGDSPLHF
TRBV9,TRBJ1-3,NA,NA,CASTRDPGGNTIYF
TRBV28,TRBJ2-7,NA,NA,CVSQPGGGRVNYEQYF
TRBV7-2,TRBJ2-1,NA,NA,CASSLSVGAYNEQFF
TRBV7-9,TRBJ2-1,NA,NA,CASSFGQGGYNEQFF
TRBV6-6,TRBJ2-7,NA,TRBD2,CASSYSKAGGSYEQYF
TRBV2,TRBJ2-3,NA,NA,CASSVGSTDTQYF
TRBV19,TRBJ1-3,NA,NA,CASSTPGTSGNTIYF
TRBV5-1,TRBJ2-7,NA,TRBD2,CASSLRAGLWDEQYF
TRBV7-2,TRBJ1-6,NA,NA,CASKGDNSPLHF
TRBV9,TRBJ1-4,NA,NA,CASSVGHGGGGEKLFF
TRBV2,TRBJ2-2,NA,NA,CASSELTVNTGELFF
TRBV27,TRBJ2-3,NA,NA,CASSTDGADTQYF
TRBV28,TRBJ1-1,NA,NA,CASSFGVSTEAFF
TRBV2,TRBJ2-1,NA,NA,CASSRGSEQFF
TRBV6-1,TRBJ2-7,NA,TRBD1,CASRAGQGSWEQYF
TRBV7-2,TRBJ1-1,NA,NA,CASNLRVNTEAFF
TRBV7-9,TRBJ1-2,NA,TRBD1,CASSPGTGGEGYTF
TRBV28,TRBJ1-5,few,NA,CASSRGRGLNQPQHF
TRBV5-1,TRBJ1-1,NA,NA,CASSLAANTEAFF
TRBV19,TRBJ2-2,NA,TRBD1,CASTEGAPPGELFF
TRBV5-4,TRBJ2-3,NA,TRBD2,CASSRLGLAGGTDTQYF
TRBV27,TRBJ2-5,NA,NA,CASSLKQGLSETQYF
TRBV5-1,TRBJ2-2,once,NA,CASSLAEGTGELFF
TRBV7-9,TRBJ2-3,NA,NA,CASASSADTQYF
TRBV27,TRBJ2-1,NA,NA,CASSLRGSTYNEQFF
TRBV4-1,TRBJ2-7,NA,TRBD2,CASSHLTSGRNEQYF
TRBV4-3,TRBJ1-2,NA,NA,CASSQGEGFVSGYTF
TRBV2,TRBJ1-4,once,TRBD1,CASSRTGVEKLFF
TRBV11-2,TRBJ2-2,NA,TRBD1,CASSGQGDTGELFF
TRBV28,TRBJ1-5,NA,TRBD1,CASSEGTGGNQPQHF
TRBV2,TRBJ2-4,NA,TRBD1,CASKGADLAKNIQYF
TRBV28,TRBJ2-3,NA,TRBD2,CASAAGGYTDTQYF
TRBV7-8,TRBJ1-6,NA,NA,CASSQEGRVHSPLHF
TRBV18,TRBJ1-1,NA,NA,CASSPPGTRMNTEAFF
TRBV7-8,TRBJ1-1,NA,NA,CASSPTGRTEAFF
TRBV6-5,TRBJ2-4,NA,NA,CASSYSSLNIQYF
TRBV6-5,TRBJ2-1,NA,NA,CASSYIGNNEQFF
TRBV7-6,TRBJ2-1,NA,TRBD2,CASSLFFGTSGSSNEQFF
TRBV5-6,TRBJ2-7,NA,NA,CASSLEQQPNEQYF
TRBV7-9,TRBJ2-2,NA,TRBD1,CASSQSGTGGTGELFF
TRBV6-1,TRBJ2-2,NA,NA,CASSLQENTGELFF